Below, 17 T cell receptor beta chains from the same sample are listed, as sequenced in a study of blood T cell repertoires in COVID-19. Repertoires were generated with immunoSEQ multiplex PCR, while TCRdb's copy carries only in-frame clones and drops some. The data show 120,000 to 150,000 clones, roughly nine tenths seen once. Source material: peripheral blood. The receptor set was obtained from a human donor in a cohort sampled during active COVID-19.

The CDR3 sequence: CASSSPTGNYGYTF. Here the CDR3 DNA reads TGTGCCAGCAGTTCCCCGACAGGGAACTATGGCTACACCTTC. The rearrangement uses TRBV6-5 and TRBJ1-2, with TRBD1 identical over 7 bases. The CDR3 runs 14 residues. V gave up 4 bases and J gave up 2 bases; unmatched junction bases: 4. Looked up from germline, CDR1 is MNHEY and CDR2 is SVGAGI.

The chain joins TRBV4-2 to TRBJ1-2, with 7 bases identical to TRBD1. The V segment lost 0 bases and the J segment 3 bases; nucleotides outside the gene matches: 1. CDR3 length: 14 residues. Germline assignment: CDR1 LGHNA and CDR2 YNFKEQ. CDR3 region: CASSQDQGDYGYTF. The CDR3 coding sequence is TGTGCCAGCAGCCAAGATCAGGGGGACTATGGCTACACCTTC.

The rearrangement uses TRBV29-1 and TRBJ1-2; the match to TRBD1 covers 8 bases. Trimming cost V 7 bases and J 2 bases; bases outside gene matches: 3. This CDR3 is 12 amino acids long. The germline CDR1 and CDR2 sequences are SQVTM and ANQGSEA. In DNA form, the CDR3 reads TGCAGCGGAGGACAGGGCAACTATGGCTACACCTTC. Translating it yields CSGGQGNYGYTF.

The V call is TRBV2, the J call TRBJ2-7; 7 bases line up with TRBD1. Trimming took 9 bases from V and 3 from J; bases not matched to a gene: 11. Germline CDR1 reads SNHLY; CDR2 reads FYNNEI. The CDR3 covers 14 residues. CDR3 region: CASKNGQGVYEQYF. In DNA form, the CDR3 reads TGTGCCAGTAAAAACGGGCAGGGGGTCTACGAGCAGTACTTC. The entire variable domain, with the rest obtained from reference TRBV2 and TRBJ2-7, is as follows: EPEVTQTPSHQVTQMGQEVILRCVPISNHLYFYWYRQILGQKVEFLVSFYNNEISEKSEIFDDQFSVERPDGSNFTLKIRSTKLEDSAMYFCASKNGQGVYEQYFGPGTRLTVT.

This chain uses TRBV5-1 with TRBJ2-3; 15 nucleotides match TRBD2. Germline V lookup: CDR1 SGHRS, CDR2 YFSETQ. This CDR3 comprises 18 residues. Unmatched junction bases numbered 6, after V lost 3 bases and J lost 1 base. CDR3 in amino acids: CASSSGLAGGRGTDTQYF. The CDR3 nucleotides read TGCGCCAGCAGCTCGGGACTAGCGGGGGGACGCGGCACAGATACGCAGTATTTT.

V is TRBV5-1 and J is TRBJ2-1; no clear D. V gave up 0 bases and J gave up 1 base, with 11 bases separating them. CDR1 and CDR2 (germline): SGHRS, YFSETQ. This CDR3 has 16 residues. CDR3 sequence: CASSLGAVSSYNEQFF. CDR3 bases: TGCGCCAGCAGCTTGGGGGCCGTATCATCCTACAATGAGCAGTTCTTC. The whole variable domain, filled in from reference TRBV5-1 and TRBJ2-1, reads KAGVTQTPRYLIKTRGQQVTLSCSPISGHRSVSWYQQTPGQGLQFLFEYFSETQRNKGNFPGRFSGRQFSNSRSEMNVSTLELGDSALYLCASSLGAVSSYNEQFFGPGTRLTVL.

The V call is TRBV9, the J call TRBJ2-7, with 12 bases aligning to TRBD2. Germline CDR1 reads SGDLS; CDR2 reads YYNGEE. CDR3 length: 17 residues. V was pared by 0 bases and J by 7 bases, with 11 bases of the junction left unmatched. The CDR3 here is CASSVGFASGGEGEQYF. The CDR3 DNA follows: TGTGCCAGCAGCGTAGGTTTTGCTAGCGGGGGGGAAGGGGAGCAGTACTTC. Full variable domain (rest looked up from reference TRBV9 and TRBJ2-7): DSGVTQTPKHLITATGQRVTLRCSPRSGDLSVYWYQQSLDQGLQFLIQYYNGEERAKGNILERFSAQQFPDLHSELNLSSLELGDSALYFCASSVGFASGGEGEQYFGPGTRLTVT.

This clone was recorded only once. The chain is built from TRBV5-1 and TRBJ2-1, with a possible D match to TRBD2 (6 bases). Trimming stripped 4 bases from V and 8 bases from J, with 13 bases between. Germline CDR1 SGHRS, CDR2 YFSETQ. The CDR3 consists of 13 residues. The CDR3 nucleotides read TGCGCCAGCAGCCCCGGGGGATTCGATGAGCAGTTCTTC. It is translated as CASSPGGFDEQFF.

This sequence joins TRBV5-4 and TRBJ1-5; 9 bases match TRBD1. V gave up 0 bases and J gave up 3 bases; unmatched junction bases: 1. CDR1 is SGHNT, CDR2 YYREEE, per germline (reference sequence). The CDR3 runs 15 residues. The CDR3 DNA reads TGTGCCAGCAGCTTGGGGACAGGGGTCAATCAGCCCCAGCATTTT. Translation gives CASSLGTGVNQPQHF. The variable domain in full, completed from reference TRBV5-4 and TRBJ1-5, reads ETGVTQSPTHLIKTRGQQVTLRCSSQSGHNTVSWYQQALGQGPQFIFQYYREEENGRGNFPPRFSGLQFPNYSSELNVNALELDDSALYLCASSLGTGVNQPQHFGDGTRLSIL.

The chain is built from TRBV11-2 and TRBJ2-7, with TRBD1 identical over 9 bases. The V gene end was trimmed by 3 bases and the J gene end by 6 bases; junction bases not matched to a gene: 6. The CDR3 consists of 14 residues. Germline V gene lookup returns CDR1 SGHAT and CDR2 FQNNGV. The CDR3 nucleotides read TGTGCCAGCAGCTTCGGGACAGGGTCTCCCGAGCAGTACTTC. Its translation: CASSFGTGSPEQYF.

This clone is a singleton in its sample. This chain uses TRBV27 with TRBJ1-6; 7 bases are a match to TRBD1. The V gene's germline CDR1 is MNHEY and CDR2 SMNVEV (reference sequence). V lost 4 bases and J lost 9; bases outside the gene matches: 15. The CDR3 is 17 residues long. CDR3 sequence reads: CASSSYRQGSGSSPLHF. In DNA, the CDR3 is TGTGCCAGCAGTTCGTACAGACAGGGTTCAGGGAGTTCACCCCTCCACTTT.

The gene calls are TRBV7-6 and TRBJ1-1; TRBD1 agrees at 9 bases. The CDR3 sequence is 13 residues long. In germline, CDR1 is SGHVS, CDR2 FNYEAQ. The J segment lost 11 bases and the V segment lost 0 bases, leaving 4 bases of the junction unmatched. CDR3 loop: CASSLAEQGAAFF. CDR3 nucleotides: TGTGCCAGCAGCTTAGCCGAACAGGGGGCGGCTTTCTTT.

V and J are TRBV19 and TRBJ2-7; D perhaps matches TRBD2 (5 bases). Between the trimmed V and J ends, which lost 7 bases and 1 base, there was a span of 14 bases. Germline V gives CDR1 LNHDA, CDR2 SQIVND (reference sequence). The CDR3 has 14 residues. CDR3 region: CASTNSEGSYEQYF. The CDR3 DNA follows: TGTGCCAGTACTAACTCAGAGGGTTCCTACGAGCAGTACTTC. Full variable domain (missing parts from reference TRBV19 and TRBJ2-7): DGGITQSPKYLFRKEGQNVTLSCEQNLNHDAMYWYRQDPGQGLRLIYYSQIVNDFQKGDIAEGYSVSREKKESFPLTVTSAQKNPTAFYLCASTNSEGSYEQYFGPGTRLTVT.

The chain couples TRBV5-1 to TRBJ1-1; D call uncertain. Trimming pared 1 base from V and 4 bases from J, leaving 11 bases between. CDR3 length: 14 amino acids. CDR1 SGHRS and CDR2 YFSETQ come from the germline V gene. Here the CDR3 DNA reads TGCGCCAGCAGCTTGTCGGAGGGTTTCACTGAAGCTTTCTTT. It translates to CASSLSEGFTEAFF. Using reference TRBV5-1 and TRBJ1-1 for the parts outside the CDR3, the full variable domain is KAGVTQTPRYLIKTRGQQVTLSCSPISGHRSVSWYQQTPGQGLQFLFEYFSETQRNKGNFPGRFSGRQFSNSRSEMNVSTLELGDSALYLCASSLSEGFTEAFFGQGTRLTVV.

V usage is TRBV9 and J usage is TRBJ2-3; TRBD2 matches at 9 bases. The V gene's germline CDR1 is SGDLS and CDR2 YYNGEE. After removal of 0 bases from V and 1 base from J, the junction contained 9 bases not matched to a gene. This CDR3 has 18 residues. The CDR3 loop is CASSVDWRGGVGTDTQYF. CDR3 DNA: TGTGCCAGCAGCGTAGACTGGCGGGGGGGCGTCGGCACAGATACGCAGTATTTT.

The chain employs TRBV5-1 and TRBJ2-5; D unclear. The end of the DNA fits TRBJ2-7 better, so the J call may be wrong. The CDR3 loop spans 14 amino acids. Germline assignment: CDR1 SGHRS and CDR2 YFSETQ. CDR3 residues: CASSLESPSYEQYF. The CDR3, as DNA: TGCGCCAGCAGCTTGGAGAGCCCGTCCTACGAGCAGTACTTC.

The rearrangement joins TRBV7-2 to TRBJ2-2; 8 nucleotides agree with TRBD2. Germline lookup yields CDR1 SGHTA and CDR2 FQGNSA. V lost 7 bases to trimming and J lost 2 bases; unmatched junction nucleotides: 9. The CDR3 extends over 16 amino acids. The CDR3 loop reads CASTLISGANTGELFF. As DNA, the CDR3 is TGTGCCAGCACCCTGATTAGCGGGGCCAACACCGGGGAGCTGTTTTTT.